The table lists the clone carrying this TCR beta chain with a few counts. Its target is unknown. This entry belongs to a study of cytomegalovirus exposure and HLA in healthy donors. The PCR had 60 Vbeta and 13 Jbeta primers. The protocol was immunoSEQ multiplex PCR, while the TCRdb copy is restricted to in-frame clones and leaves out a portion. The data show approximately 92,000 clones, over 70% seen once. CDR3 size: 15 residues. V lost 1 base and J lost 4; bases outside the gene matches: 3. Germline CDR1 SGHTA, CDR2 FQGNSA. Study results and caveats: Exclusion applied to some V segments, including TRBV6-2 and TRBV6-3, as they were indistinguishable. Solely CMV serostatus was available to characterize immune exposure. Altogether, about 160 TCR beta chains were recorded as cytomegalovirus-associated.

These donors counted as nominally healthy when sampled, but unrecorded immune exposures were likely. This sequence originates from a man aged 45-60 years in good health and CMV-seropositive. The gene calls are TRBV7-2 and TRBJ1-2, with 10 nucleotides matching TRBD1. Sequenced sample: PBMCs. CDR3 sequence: CASSLGQGASYGYTF. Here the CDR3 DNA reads TGTGCCAGCAGCTTAGGACAGGGGGCGAGCTATGGCTACACCTTC.